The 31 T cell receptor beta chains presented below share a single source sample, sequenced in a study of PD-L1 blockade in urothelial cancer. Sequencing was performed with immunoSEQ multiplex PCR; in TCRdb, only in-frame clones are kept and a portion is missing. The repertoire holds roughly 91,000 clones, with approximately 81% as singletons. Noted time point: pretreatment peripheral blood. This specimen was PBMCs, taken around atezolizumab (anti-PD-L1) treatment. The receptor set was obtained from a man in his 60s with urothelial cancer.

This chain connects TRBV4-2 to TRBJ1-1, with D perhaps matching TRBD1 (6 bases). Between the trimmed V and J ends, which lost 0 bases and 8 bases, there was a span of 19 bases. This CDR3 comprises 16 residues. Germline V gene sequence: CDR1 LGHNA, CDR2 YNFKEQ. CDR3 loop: CASSQDLTREGGEAFF. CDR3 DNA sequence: TGTGCCAGCAGCCAAGATTTAACCCGGGAGGGGGGCGAAGCTTTCTTT.

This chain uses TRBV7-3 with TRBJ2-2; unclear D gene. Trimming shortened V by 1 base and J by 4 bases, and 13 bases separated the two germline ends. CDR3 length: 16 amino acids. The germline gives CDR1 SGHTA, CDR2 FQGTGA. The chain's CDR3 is CASSLNGPYSTGELFF. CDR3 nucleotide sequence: TGTGCCAGCAGCTTAAATGGGCCGTACTCCACCGGGGAGCTGTTTTTT.

Written as DNA, the CDR3 is TGTGCCACCAGCCCGGGACAGCTCTCTGGGGCCAACGTCCTGACTTTC. This encodes CATSPGQLSGANVLTF. The chain couples TRBV15 to TRBJ2-6; 7 positions match TRBD1. Germline V gives CDR1 LNHNV, CDR2 YYDKDF (reference sequence). The V and J ends lost 5 bases and 0 bases, in that order; junction bases with no gene match: 4. The CDR3 extends over 16 amino acids.

CDR3 amino acids: CASSPRTSGSSYNEQFF. The CDR3 DNA is TGTGCCAGCTCCCCTCGGACTAGCGGGAGCTCCTACAATGAGCAGTTCTTC. The V gene is TRBV18, the J gene TRBJ2-1, with 13 bases identical to TRBD2. Germline V gives CDR1 KGHSH, CDR2 LQKENI. J gave up 0 bases and V 6 bases, and 5 bases lay outside the gene matches. There are 17 residues in the CDR3.

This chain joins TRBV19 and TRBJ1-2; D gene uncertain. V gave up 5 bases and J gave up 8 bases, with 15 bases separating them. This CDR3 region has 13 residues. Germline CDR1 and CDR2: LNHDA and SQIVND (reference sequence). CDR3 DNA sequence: TGTGCCAGTAGTCAAGGCGGGGTACAGGGCTACACCTTC. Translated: CASSQGGVQGYTF.

The CDR3 loop reads CASSLEASGGSGANVLTF. The CDR3 region has the DNA TGCGCCAGCAGCTTGGAGGCTAGCGGGGGGAGTGGGGCCAACGTCCTGACTTTC. The chain employs TRBV5-1 and TRBJ2-6, with 11 bases aligning to TRBD2. The CDR3 has 18 residues. Germline assignment: CDR1 SGHRS and CDR2 YFSETQ. Trimming took 0 bases from V and 3 from J; bases not matched to a gene: 5.

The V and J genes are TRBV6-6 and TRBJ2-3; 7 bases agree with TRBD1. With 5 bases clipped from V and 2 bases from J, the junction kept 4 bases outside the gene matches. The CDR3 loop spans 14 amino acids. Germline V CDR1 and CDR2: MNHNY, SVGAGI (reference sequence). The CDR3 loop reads CASSRDRATDTQYF. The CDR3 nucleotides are TGTGCCAGCAGTAGAGACAGGGCCACAGATACGCAGTATTTT.

CDR3 DNA: TGTGCCAGCAGCCCGGTGAGGCCTCCCACAGATACGCAGTATTTT. It is translated as CASSPVRPPTDTQYF. The chain combines TRBV7-2 with TRBJ2-3; D unresolved. V dropped 5 bases and J dropped 2 bases, with 14 bases sitting between them. CDR3 length: 15 amino acids. Germline CDR1 is SGHTA and CDR2 is FQGNSA.

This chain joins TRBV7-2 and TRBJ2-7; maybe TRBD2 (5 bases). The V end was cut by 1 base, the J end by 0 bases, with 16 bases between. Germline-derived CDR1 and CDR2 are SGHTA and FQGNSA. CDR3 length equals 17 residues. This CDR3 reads CASSLVGGSSLSYEQYF. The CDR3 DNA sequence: TGTGCCAGCAGCTTAGTAGGCGGGTCGAGTCTCTCCTACGAGCAGTACTTC.

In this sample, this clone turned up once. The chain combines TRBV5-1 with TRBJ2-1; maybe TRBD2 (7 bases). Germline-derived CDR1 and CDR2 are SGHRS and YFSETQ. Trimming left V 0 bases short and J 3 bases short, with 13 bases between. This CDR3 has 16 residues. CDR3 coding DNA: TGCGCCAGCAGCTTGGCGGGGGGCACGGGCTACAATGAGCAGTTCTTC. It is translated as CASSLAGGTGYNEQFF.

The CDR3 sequence: CASSPVSSGPNPQYF. The CDR3 coding sequence is TGTGCCAGCTCACCGGTCTCTAGCGGTCCTAACCCCCAGTACTTC. V is TRBV18 and J is TRBJ2-5; TRBD2 matches at 7 bases. The ends lost 3 bases at V and 9 bases at J; junction bases unmatched: 13. The CDR3 length is 15 residues. Germline CDR1 is KGHSH and CDR2 is LQKENI.

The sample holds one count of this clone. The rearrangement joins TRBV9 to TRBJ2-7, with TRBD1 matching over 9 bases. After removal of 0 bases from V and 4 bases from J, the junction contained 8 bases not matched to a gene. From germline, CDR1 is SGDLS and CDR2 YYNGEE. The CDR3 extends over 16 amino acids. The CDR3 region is CASSVAGDRERYEQYF. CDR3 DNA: TGTGCCAGCAGCGTAGCAGGGGACAGGGAGAGATACGAGCAGTACTTC.

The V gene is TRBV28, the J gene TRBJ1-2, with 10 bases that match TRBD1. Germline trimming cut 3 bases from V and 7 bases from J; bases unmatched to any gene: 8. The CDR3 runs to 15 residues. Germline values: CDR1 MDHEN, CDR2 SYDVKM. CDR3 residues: CASSFLDRGLGGYTF. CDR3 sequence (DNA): TGTGCCAGCAGTTTTCTAGACAGGGGGCTAGGTGGCTACACCTTC.

The CDR3 nucleotides are TGTGCCAGCTCATCGGAGGCAGATACGCAGTATTTT. It encodes CASSSEADTQYF. This rearrangement joins TRBV18 to TRBJ2-3, with a weak D call TRBD2 (5 bases). CDR3 length: 12 amino acids. Germline V gene sequence: CDR1 KGHSH, CDR2 LQKENI. The germline V and J ends were trimmed by 5 bases and 4 bases, with 7 bases remaining between them.

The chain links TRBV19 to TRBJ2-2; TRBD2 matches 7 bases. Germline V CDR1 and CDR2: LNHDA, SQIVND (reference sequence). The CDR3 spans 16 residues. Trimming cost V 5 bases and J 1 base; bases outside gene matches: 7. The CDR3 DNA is TGTGCCAGTAGTTCCTATGCGGGGGAGAACACCGGGGAGCTGTTTTTT. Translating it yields CASSSYAGENTGELFF.

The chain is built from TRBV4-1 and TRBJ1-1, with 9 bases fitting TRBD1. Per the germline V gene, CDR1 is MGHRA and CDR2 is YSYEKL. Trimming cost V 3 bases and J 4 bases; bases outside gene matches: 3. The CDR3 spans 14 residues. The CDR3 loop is CASSQKTGGTEAFF. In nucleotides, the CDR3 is TGCGCCAGCAGCCAGAAGACAGGGGGCACTGAAGCTTTCTTT.

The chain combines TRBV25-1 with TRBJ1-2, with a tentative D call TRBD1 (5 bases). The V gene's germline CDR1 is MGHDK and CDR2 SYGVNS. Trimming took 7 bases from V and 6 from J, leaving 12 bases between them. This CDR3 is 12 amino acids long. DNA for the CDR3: TGTGCCAGCACAGGACACAGCGATGGCTACACCTTC. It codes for CASTGHSDGYTF.

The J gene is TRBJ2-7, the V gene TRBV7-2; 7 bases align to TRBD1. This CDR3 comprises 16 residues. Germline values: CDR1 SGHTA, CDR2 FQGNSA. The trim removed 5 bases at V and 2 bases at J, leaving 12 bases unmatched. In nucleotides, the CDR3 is TGTGCCAGCAGCCTCCGAGGGGGCCTGGAGGCCTACGAGCAGTACTTC. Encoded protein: CASSLRGGLEAYEQYF.

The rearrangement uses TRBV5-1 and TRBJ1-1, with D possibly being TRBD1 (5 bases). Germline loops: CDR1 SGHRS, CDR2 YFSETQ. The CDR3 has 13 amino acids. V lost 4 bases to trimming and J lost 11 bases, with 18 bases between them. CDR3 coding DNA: TGCGCCAGCAGCACCGACTACCGGAGGGGCGCTTTCTTT. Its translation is CASSTDYRRGAFF.

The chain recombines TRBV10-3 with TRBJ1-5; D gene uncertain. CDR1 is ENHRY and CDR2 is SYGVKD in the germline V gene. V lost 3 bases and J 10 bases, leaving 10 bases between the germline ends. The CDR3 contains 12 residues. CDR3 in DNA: TGTGCCATCAGTGACTCAACAGAACCCCAGCATTTT. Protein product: CAISDSTEPQHF.

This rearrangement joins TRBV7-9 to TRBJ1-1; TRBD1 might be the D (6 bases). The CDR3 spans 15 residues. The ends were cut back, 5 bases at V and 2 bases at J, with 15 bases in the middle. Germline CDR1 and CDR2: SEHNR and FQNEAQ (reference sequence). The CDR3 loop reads CASSPRGDFNTEAFF. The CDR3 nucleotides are TGTGCCAGCAGCCCCAGGGGTGATTTTAACACTGAAGCTTTCTTT.

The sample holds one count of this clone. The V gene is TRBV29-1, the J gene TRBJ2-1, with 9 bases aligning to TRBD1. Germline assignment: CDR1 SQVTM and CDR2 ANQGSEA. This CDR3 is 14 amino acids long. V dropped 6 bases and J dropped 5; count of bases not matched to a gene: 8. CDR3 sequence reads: CSVTGQGVHNEQFF. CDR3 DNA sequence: TGCAGCGTAACGGGACAGGGAGTCCACAATGAGCAGTTCTTC.

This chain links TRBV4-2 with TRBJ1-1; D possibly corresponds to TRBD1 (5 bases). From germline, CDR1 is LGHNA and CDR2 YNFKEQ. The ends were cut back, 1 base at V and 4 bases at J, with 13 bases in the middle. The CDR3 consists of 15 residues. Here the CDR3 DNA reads TGTGCCAGCAGCCAAGGTGATAGGGGAGGCACTGAAGCTTTCTTT. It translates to CASSQGDRGGTEAFF.

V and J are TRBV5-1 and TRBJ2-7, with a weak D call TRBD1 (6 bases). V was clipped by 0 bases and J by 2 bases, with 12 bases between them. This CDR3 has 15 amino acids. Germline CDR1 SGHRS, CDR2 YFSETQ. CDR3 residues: CASSLGKDRAYEQYF. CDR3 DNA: TGCGCCAGCAGCTTGGGCAAGGACAGAGCCTACGAGCAGTACTTC.

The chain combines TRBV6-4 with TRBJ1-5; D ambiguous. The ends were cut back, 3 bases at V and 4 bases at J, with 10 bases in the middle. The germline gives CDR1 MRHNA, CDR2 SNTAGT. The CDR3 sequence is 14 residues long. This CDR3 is CASSDRHNNQPQHF. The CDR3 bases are TGTGCCAGCAGTGATCGACATAATAATCAGCCCCAGCATTTT.

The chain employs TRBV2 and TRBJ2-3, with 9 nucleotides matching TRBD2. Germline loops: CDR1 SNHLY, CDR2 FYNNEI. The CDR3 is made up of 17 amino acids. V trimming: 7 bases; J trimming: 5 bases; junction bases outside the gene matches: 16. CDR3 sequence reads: CASTPRAGGGARDTQYF. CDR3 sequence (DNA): TGTGCCAGCACTCCAAGGGCCGGCGGGGGGGCCCGAGATACGCAGTATTTT.

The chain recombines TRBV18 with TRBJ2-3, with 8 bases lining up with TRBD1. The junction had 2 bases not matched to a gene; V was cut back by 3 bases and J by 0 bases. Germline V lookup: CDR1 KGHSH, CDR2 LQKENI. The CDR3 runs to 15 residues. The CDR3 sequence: CASSPDRASTDTQYF. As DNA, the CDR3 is TGTGCCAGCTCACCGGACAGGGCTAGCACAGATACGCAGTATTTT.

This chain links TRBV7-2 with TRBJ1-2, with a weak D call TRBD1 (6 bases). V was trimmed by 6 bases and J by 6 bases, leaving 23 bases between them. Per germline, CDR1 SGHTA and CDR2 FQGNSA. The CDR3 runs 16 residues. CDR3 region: CASSRRGGPTPHGYTF. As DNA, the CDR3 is TGTGCCAGCAGTCGCCGGGGGGGGCCCACTCCGCATGGCTACACCTTC.

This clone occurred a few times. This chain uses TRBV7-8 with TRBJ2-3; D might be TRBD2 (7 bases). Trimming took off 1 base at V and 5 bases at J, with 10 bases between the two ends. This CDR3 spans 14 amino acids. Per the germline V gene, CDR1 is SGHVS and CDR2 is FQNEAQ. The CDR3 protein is CASSLGGGGDTQYF. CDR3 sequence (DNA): TGTGCCAGCAGCTTAGGGGGGGGCGGAGATACGCAGTATTTT.

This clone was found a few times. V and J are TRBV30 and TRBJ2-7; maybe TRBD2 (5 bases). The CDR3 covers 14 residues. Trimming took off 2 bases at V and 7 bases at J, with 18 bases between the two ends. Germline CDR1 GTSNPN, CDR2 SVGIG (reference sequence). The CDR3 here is CAWSTTLTGREQYF. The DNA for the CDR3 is TGTGCCTGGAGTACAACCCTAACTGGGAGAGAGCAGTACTTC. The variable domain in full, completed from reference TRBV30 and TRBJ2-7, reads SQTIHQWPATLVQPVGSPLSLECTVEGTSNPNLYWYRQAAGRGLQLLFYSVGIGQISSEVPQNLSASRPQDRQFILSSKKLLLSDSGFYLCAWSTTLTGREQYFGPGTRLTVT.

The CDR3 loop is CASSLQGVRTEAFF. The CDR3 bases are TGTGCCAGCAGCCTACAGGGGGTTAGGACTGAAGCTTTCTTT. The rearrangement links TRBV7-6 to TRBJ1-1; 8 nucleotides align to TRBD1. Unmatched junction bases numbered 7, after V lost 5 bases and J lost 5 bases. The CDR3 consists of 14 residues. Germline assignment: CDR1 SGHVS and CDR2 FNYEAQ.